These 21 T cell receptor beta chains share one sample of origin, sequenced in a study of blood T cell repertoires in COVID-19. Sequencing was performed with immunoSEQ multiplex PCR; in TCRdb, only in-frame clones are kept and a portion is missing. The sample consists of around 300,000 clones, around 86% of them appearing once. Specimen: peripheral blood. The receptor source for this set is a man aged 45-65 years with active or convalescent COVID-19.

The sample holds a few counts of this clone. V gene TRBV7-2 combines with J gene TRBJ1-1; D not resolved. Germline CDR1 reads SGHTA; CDR2 reads FQGNSA. V lost 0 bases, J lost 6 bases, and 2 bases lay in between. The CDR3 spans 11 residues. In DNA, the CDR3 is TGTGCCAGCAGCTTAGCCTCTGAAGCTTTCTTT. It yields the protein CASSLASEAFF.

This clone came up a few times. The chain is built from TRBV6-5 and TRBJ1-3; TRBD1 aligns across 8 bases. V dropped 7 bases and J dropped 4; count of bases not matched to a gene: 3. The CDR3 extends over 13 amino acids. Germline V gene lookup returns CDR1 MNHEY and CDR2 SVGAGI. The CDR3 here is CASTDRGGNTIYF. In DNA, the CDR3 is TGTGCCAGCACCGACAGGGGCGGAAACACCATATATTTT.

The V call is TRBV5-1, the J call TRBJ2-7; 7 nucleotides match TRBD1. J was trimmed by 4 bases and V by 2 bases; bases with no gene match: 6. Germline CDR1 SGHRS, CDR2 YFSETQ. The CDR3 contains 14 residues. CDR3 residues: CASSLETGFYEQYF. CDR3 sequence (DNA): TGCGCCAGCAGCTTAGAGACAGGGTTTTACGAGCAGTACTTC.

V is TRBV12-3 or TRBV12-4 and J is TRBJ1-1; the D gene is possibly TRBD1 (6 bases). Trimming left V 6 bases short and J 11 bases short, with 19 bases between. CDR3 length: 13 amino acids. CDR3 nucleotide sequence: TGTGCCAGCAGCCTAGAGGGGGGGACCGGGGCTTTCTTT. Translated, it gives CASSLEGGTGAFF.

This clone turned up a few times. The CDR3 DNA sequence: TGTGCCAGCAGTTTTCCCCGGTCAGGACAGGGGGCTCGATACGAGCAGTACTTC. Protein product: CASSFPRSGQGARYEQYF. This chain connects TRBV28 to TRBJ2-7, with 11 bases matching TRBD1. Germline CDR1 reads MDHEN; CDR2 reads SYDVKM. The length of the CDR3 is 18 residues. J was trimmed by 4 bases and V by 3 bases; bases with no gene match: 14. The whole variable domain, filled in from reference TRBV28 and TRBJ2-7, reads DVKVTQSSRYLVKRTGEKVFLECVQDMDHENMFWYRQDPGLGLRLIYFSYDVKMKEKGDIPEGYSVSREKKERFSLILESASTNQTSMYLCASSFPRSGQGARYEQYFGPGTRLTVT.

The genes are TRBV7-2 and TRBJ2-7, with 9 bases lining up with TRBD1. The CDR3 has 15 residues. J lost 7 bases, V lost 6 bases, and 13 bases had no gene match. CDR1 is SGHTA and CDR2 is FQGNSA in the germline V gene. The CDR3 spells CASSSLRGQGGEQYF. CDR3 DNA: TGTGCCAGCAGTTCTCTACGGGGACAGGGAGGGGAGCAGTACTTC.

The chain uses TRBV7-7 and TRBJ1-6; D is unresolved. Germline assignment: CDR1 SSHAT and CDR2 FNYEAQ (reference sequence). The CDR3 spans 13 residues. Trimming removed 1 base from V and 14 bases from J, with 12 bases in between. The CDR3 coding sequence is TGTGCCAGCAGCTTAGATCTGGGAGGCACCCTCCACTTT. It translates to CASSLDLGGTLHF.

This chain uses TRBV5-5 with TRBJ1-6, with unresolved D. V was clipped by 5 bases and J by 7 bases, with 16 bases between them. The CDR3 runs 15 residues. The V gene's germline CDR1 is SGHKS and CDR2 YYEKEE (reference sequence). The CDR3 nucleotides read TGTGCCAGCAGTTCACCGAGGAGAGTCAATTCACCCCTCCACTTT. Protein sequence: CASSSPRRVNSPLHF.

V is TRBV24-1 and J is TRBJ2-2, with a tentative D call TRBD1 (5 bases). Looked up from germline, CDR1 is KGHDR and CDR2 is SFDVKD. The length of the CDR3 is 14 residues. V lost 12 bases and J lost 3, with 16 bases in between. CDR3 sequence: CAPMAQGYTGELFF. DNA of the CDR3: TGTGCCCCCATGGCCCAGGGCTACACCGGGGAGCTGTTTTTT.

This chain links TRBV6-5 with TRBJ1-1; perhaps TRBD1 as D (5 bases). Per germline, CDR1 MNHEY and CDR2 SVGAGI. This CDR3 is built from 14 residues. The germline V and J ends were trimmed by 6 bases and 0 bases, with 11 bases remaining between them. This CDR3 reads CASSGGGLNTEAFF. Here the CDR3 DNA reads TGTGCCAGCAGCGGGGGGGGGTTGAACACTGAAGCTTTCTTT.

The genes are TRBV28 and TRBJ2-3, with 7 bases fitting TRBD1. This CDR3 spans 16 amino acids. The germline V gene encodes CDR1 MDHEN and CDR2 SYDVKM. Losses at the gene ends were 5 bases for V and 2 bases for J; bases not matched to a gene: 10. The CDR3 nucleotides are TGTGCCAGCAGTGCAAGGACAGGCTGGGACACAGATACGCAGTATTTT. Translating gives CASSARTGWDTDTQYF.

This rearrangement joins TRBV5-1 to TRBJ1-1, with a tentative D call TRBD1 (5 bases). The germline V gene encodes CDR1 SGHRS and CDR2 YFSETQ. This CDR3 has 16 residues. V lost 1 base, J lost 0 bases, and 13 bases lay in between. CDR3 in DNA: TGCGCCAGCAGCTTGTTTCCAGGGATGGTGAACACTGAAGCTTTCTTT. Protein: CASSLFPGMVNTEAFF.

The chain employs TRBV10-3 and TRBJ2-1; 8 positions match TRBD2. V dropped 5 bases and J dropped 7; count of bases not matched to a gene: 22. CDR1 and CDR2 from the germline V gene are ENHRY and SYGVKD. This CDR3 is built from 19 residues. The CDR3: CAISRERSPASGSVNEQFF. CDR3 DNA sequence: TGTGCCATCAGTAGGGAGCGGTCCCCAGCCAGCGGGAGTGTGAATGAGCAGTTCTTC.

This clone appeared once. The chain links TRBV19 to TRBJ2-5, with TRBD2 matching over 14 bases. Germline V gives CDR1 LNHDA, CDR2 SQIVND (reference sequence). This CDR3 is built from 16 residues. The J segment lost 5 bases and the V segment lost 5 bases, leaving 7 bases of the junction unmatched. CDR3: CASSLPRTSGRETQYF. In DNA form, the CDR3 reads TGTGCCAGTAGTTTACCACGGACTAGCGGGAGGGAGACCCAGTACTTC.

The chain combines TRBV12-5 with TRBJ2-1; TRBD1 matches at 9 bases. The CDR3 has 15 amino acids. Germline values: CDR1 LGHNT, CDR2 FRNRAP. With V trimmed by 4 bases and J by 10 bases, 11 bases remained unmatched. The CDR3 loop is CASGSTRDREMEQFF. The CDR3 DNA follows: TGTGCTAGTGGTTCCACCCGGGACAGGGAAATGGAGCAGTTCTTC.

The rearrangement uses TRBV6-4 and TRBJ2-7; 9 bases agree with TRBD1. In germline, CDR1 is MRHNA, CDR2 SNTAGT. The CDR3 is made up of 15 amino acids. The V segment lost 1 base and the J segment 6 bases; nucleotides outside the gene matches: 7. The CDR3 here is CASSDFPGQGSEQYF. CDR3 in DNA: TGTGCCAGCAGTGACTTTCCGGGACAGGGAAGCGAGCAGTACTTC.

For the CDR3, the DNA is TGTGCCAGCAGCTTAAGTCCCGGAGGGGTAAGGAACGAGCAGTACTTC. This sequence encodes CASSLSPGGVRNEQYF. The chain combines TRBV7-2 with TRBJ2-7; D possibly corresponds to TRBD2 (6 bases). Germline CDR1 is SGHTA and CDR2 is FQGNSA. CDR3 size: 16 residues. The V end was cut by 2 bases, the J end by 5 bases, with 19 bases between.

The J gene is TRBJ2-3, the V gene TRBV27, with 8 bases lining up with TRBD2. Germline CDR1 is MNHEY and CDR2 is SMNVEV (reference sequence). The J segment lost 4 bases and the V segment lost 5 bases, leaving 11 bases of the junction unmatched. This CDR3 contains 16 residues. The CDR3 here is CASSGISGSEPDTQYF. The CDR3 DNA sequence: TGTGCCAGCAGTGGAATAAGCGGGAGCGAGCCAGATACGCAGTATTTT.

The chain has TRBV4-2 and TRBJ2-5; 16 nucleotides match TRBD2. V dropped 0 bases and J dropped 4; count of bases not matched to a gene: 5. The CDR3 is made up of 18 amino acids. CDR1 and CDR2 (germline): LGHNA, YNFKEQ. The CDR3 region is CASSQEKGLAGGRETQYF. CDR3 nucleotides: TGTGCCAGCAGCCAAGAAAAGGGACTAGCGGGGGGGCGAGAGACCCAGTACTTC.

V and J are TRBV5-6 and TRBJ1-1; 7 bases are shared with TRBD1. V was pared by 0 bases and J by 7 bases, with 6 bases of the junction left unmatched. The CDR3 contains 14 residues. CDR1 is SGHDT, CDR2 YYEEEE, per germline. The CDR3 DNA reads as TGTGCCAGCAGCTTGGCCGGACAGGTATTTGAAGCTTTCTTT. This translates into CASSLAGQVFEAFF.

This chain links TRBV29-1 with TRBJ2-5; 9 bases line up with TRBD2. The germline gives CDR1 SQVTM, CDR2 ANQGSEA. The CDR3 runs 15 residues. V shed 7 bases and J 4 bases; nucleotides not matched to a gene: 13. The CDR3, as DNA: TGCAGCGCCCCGATCGGTAGCGGGGGCGTAGAGACCCAGTACTTC. Its protein is CSAPIGSGGVETQYF.